The 10 T cell receptor beta chains in this list originate from one sample, sequenced in a study of cytomegalovirus exposure and HLA in healthy donors. The PCR ran on 60 Vbeta and 13 Jbeta primers. Only in-frame clones appear in the TCRdb table, and some are missing; sequencing was by immunoSEQ multiplex PCR. This listing includes fewer than 250,000 clones. Sequencing was carried out using PBMCs. All receptors come from a woman under 40 in good health and CMV-seropositive.

The chain is built from TRBV29-1 and TRBJ1-5; TRBD1 is a possible D gene (6 bases). Germline V gene lookup returns CDR1 SQVTM and CDR2 ANQGSEA. This CDR3 spans 13 amino acids. V shed 6 bases and J shed 1 base, with 10 bases lying between them. The DNA of the CDR3 is TGCAGCGTCGCGAGGGGGAGCAATCAGCCCCAGCATTTT. It specifies CSVARGSNQPQHF.

CDR3 bases: TGCGCCAGCAGCCAAGGGTGGGCTTTCTATGGCTACACCTTC. Its translation is CASSQGWAFYGYTF. The chain carries TRBV4-1 and TRBJ1-2; D gene unclear. The length of the CDR3 is 14 residues. The germline V and J ends were trimmed by 1 base and 4 bases, with 10 bases remaining between them. Germline V gene sequence: CDR1 MGHRA, CDR2 YSYEKL.

The CDR3 sequence is CASSSHPGTGVGQPQHF. Here the CDR3 DNA reads TGTGCCAGCAGCTCTCACCCCGGGACAGGGGTTGGACAGCCCCAGCATTTT. The V and J genes are TRBV7-6 and TRBJ1-5; 10 nucleotides align to TRBD1. The trim removed 4 bases at V and 7 bases at J, leaving 13 bases unmatched. This CDR3 region has 17 residues. CDR1 and CDR2 (germline): SGHVS, FNYEAQ.

The gene calls are TRBV7-8 and TRBJ1-1; D is ambiguous. The CDR3 extends over 13 amino acids. Deletions cut 5 bases from V and 11 bases from J, with 18 bases between. Germline-derived CDR1 and CDR2 are SGHVS and FQNEAQ. CDR3 amino acids: CASSPYTSPGAFF. In DNA, the CDR3 is TGTGCCAGCAGCCCCTATACGTCCCCCGGGGCTTTCTTT.

The V call is TRBV29-1, the J call TRBJ2-3; TRBD2 matches at 10 bases. This CDR3 spans 15 amino acids. Germline V gene lookup returns CDR1 SQVTM and CDR2 ANQGSEA. J lost 4 bases, V lost 6 bases, and 10 bases had no gene match. The CDR3 region has the DNA TGCAGCGTCGACCCGGGGAGCGGGAGGGCAGATACGCAGTATTTT. It specifies CSVDPGSGRADTQYF.

This sequence joins TRBV10-1 and TRBJ1-4; 10 bases are a match to TRBD1. V was pared by 6 bases and J by 7 bases, with 8 bases of the junction left unmatched. The germline V gene encodes CDR1 WNHNN and CDR2 SYGVQD (reference sequence). There are 15 residues in the CDR3. The CDR3 region has the DNA TGCGCCAGCAGGGAAGACAGGGGGCAGAGTGAAAAACTGTTTTTT. This codes for CASREDRGQSEKLFF.

V usage is TRBV5-1 and J usage is TRBJ1-2, with D possibly matching TRBD1 (5 bases). Germline loops: CDR1 SGHRS, CDR2 YFSETQ. CDR3 length: 14 residues. Between the trimmed V and J ends, which lost 6 bases and 2 bases, there was a span of 14 bases. The DNA of the CDR3 is TGCGCCAGCAACCCGGAAGGGGTAAACTATGGCTACACCTTC. It is translated as CASNPEGVNYGYTF.

The chain joins TRBV4-1 to TRBJ1-6; no clear D gene. The CDR3 extends over 14 amino acids. With 2 bases removed from V and 7 bases from J, the gap between germline ends came to 9 bases. Per germline, CDR1 MGHRA and CDR2 YSYEKL. In nucleotides, the CDR3 is TGCGCCAGCAGCCAACCCCTACGCAATTCACCCCTCCACTTT. Translation: CASSQPLRNSPLHF.

The V gene is TRBV5-4, the J gene TRBJ2-5; a possible D gene is TRBD1 (7 bases). The CDR3 sequence is 16 residues long. CDR1 and CDR2 (germline): SGHNT, YYREEE (reference sequence). The ends were cut back, 4 bases at V and 2 bases at J, with 18 bases in the middle. The CDR3 protein is CASSRGSAGGQETQYF. CDR3 in DNA: TGTGCCAGCAGCCGAGGTTCCGCAGGGGGGCAAGAGACCCAGTACTTC.

The genes are TRBV5-1 and TRBJ1-5; D is unclear. V gave up 0 bases and J gave up 5 bases, with 9 bases separating them. This CDR3 contains 14 residues. In germline, CDR1 is SGHRS, CDR2 YFSETQ. CDR3: CASSLGGNDQPQHF. The CDR3 DNA follows: TGCGCCAGCAGCTTGGGAGGGAACGATCAGCCCCAGCATTTT.